This TCR beta chain was obtained from a study of cytomegalovirus exposure and HLA in healthy donors. Amplification used 60 Vbeta primers and 13 Jbeta primers. Sequenced by immunoSEQ multiplex PCR; TCRdb stores in-frame clones only, minus some. The sample gives 150,000 to 200,000 clones, less than 90% of which show up once; 0.26% is in the top ten. As regards this clone: No antigen is known for it.

Study-level findings and limits: The presence/absence work took it that sequencing depth was about the same across donors. In an earlier analysis, most TCR beta V segments were productive about 90% or about 30% of the time. Using a false discovery rate of 0.05, a later analysis showed that approximately 17,000 TCR beta sequences were associated with HLA alleles.

V lost 5 bases, J lost 3 bases, and 4 bases lay in between. The CDR3 totals 11 residues. The germline gives CDR1 WNHNN, CDR2 SYGVQD (reference sequence). The source of this sequence is a boy younger than 18 in good health and CMV-seronegative. Material: PBMCs. The chain uses TRBV10-1 and TRBJ1-2; no firm D call. CDR3 bases: TGCGCCAGCAGTCGTCACTATGGCTACACCTTC. Translated, it gives CASSRHYGYTF.